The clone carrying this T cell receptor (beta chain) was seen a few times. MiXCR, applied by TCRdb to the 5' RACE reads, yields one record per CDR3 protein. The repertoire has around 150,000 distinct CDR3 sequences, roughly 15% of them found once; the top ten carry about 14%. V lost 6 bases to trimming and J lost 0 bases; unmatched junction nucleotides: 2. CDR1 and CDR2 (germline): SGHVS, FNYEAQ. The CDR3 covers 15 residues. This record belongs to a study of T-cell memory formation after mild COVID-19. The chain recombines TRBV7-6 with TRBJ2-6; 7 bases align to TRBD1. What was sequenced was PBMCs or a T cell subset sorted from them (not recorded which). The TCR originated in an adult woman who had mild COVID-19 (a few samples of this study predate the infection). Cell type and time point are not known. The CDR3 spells CASRNRGSGANVLTF. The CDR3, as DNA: TGTGCCAGCAGAAACAGGGGCTCTGGGGCCAACGTCCTGACTTTC. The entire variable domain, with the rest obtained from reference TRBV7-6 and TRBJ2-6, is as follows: GAGVSQSPRYKVTKRGQDVALRCDPISGHVSLYWYRQALGQGPEFLTYFNYEAQQDKSGLPNDRFSAERPEGSISTLTIQRTEQRDSAMYRCASRNRGSGANVLTFGAGSRLTVL.